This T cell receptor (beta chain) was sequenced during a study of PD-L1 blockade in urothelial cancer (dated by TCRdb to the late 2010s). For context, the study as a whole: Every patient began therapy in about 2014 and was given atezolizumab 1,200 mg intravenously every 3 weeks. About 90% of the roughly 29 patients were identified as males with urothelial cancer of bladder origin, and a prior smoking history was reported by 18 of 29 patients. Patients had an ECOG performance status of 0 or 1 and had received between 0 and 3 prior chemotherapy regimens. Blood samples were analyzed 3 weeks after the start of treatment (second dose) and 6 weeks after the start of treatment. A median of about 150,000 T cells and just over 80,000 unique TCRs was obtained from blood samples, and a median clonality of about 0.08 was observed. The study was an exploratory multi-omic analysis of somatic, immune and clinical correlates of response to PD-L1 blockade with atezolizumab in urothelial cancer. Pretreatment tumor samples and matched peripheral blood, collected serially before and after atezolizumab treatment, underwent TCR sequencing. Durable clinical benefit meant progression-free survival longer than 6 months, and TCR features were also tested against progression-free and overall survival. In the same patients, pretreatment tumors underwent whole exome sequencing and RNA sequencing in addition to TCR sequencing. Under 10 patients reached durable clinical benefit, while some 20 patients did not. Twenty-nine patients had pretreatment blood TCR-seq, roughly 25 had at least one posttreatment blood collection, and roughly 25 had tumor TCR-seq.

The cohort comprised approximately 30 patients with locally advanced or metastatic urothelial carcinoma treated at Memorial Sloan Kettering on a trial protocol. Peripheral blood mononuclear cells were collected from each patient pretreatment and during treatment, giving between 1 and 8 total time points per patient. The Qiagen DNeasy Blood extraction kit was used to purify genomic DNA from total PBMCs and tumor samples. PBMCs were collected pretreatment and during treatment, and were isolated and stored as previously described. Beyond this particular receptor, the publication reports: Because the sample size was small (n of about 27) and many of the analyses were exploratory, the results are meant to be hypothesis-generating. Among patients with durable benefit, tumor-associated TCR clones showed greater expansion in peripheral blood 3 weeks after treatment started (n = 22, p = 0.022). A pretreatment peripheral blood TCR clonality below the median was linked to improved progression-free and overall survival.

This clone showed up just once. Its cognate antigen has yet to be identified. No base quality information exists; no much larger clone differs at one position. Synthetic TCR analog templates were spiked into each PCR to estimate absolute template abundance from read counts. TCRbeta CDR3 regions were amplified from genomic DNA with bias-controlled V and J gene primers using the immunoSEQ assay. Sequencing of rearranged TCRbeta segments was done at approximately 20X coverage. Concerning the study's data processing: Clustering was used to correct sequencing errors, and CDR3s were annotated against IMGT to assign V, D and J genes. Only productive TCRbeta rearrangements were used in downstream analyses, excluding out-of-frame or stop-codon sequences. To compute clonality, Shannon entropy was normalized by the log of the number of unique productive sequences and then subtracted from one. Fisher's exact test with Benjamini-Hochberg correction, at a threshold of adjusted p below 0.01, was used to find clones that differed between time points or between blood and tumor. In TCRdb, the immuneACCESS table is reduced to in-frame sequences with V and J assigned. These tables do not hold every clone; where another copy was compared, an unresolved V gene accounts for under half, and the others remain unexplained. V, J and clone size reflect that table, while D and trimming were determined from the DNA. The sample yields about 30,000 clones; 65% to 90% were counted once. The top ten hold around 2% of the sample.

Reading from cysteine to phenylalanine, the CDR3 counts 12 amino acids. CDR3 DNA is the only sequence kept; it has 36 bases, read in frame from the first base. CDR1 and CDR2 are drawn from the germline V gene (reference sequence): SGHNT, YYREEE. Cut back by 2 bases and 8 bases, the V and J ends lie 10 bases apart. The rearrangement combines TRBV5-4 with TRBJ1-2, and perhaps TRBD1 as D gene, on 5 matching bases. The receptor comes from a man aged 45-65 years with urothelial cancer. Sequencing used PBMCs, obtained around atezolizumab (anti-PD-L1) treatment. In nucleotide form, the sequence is TGTGCCAGCAGCTTTGGGGGGATCGGCTACACCTTC. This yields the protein CASSFGGIGYTF.